This T cell receptor beta chain stems from a study of T-cell memory formation after mild COVID-19. At the level of the study: There were largely donor-specific TCR clusters. Study observations and caveats: Contracting CD4+ clones sat mainly in CM and EM; CD8+ in EMRA.

Trimming removed 7 bases from V and 5 bases from J; junction bases left unmatched: 5. The CDR3 runs 12 residues. Germline V gives CDR1 SQVTM, CDR2 ANQGSEA. 5'RACE with constant-segment primers yielded barcoded, UMI-tagged TCR alpha and TCR beta cDNA libraries. TCRdb reprocessed the 5' RACE reads via MiXCR and lists one record per CDR3 protein. The sample carries 550,000 to 600,000 distinct CDR3 sequences, 20% to 25% recorded once. Of note for this clonotype: Its specificity is unknown.

V and J are TRBV29-1 and TRBJ1-1; 9 bases map to TRBD1. The material sequenced was PBMCs or a T cell subset sorted from them (not recorded which). The receptor's source is an adult woman who had mild COVID-19 (a few samples of this study predate the infection). Cell type and time point are not known. As DNA, the CDR3 is TGCAGCGAACGACAGGGGGGGACTGAAGCTTTCTTT. Encoded protein: CSERQGGTEAFF.